There are a few counts of the clone carrying this T cell receptor beta chain. Its antigen is undetermined. Trimming removed 7 bases at V and 4 bases at J, with 5 bases between. In germline, CDR1 is SQVTM, CDR2 ANQGSEA. The CDR3 sequence is 10 residues long. The method was immunoSEQ multiplex PCR; TCRdb's version includes in-frame clones alone and lacks a portion of them. The sample holds tens of thousands of clones, 30% to 40% seen once. The data were obtained in a study of tumour-infiltrating T cells in Burkitt lymphoma. At the level of the study: Patients covered every epidemiological subtype of Burkitt lymphoma. Survival, overall and progression-free, tracked with productive clonality.

Study results and limitations: Several public clonotypes were shared across many Burkitt lymphoma patients.

The sequenced sample consisted of tumor tissue. The V and J genes are TRBV29-1 and TRBJ2-1, with D uncertain. The source is a human donor with Burkitt lymphoma. CDR3 sequence: CSGQYNEQFF. As DNA, the CDR3 is TGCAGCGGACAATACAATGAGCAGTTCTTC.